The rows below give T cell receptor beta chains drawn from one sample of a study of shared clonotypes between healthy human individuals. Profiled with immunoSEQ multiplex PCR; TCRdb holds only in-frame clones, not every one. Seen here are roughly 700,000 clones, 74% observed once, and the top ten hold 1.5% to 2%. Sequenced sample: memory CD4+ T cells sorted from blood. Every receptor here comes from a woman aged 30 to 39 in good health. Both conserved end residues are part of each CDR3. A D gene is named only where the DNA matches it firmly. Only part of the rows carry a size: once, few, many, or a class if the clone is expanded.

>NA|NA|TRBV28|TRBJ1-2
TGTGCCAGCAGTTTCCCTGAATATGGCTACACCTTC
CASSFPEYGYTF
>NA|NA|TRBV5-5|TRBJ1-1
TGTGCCAGCAGCTTAATCAGGAACACTGAAGCTTTCTTT
CASSLIRNTEAFF
>TRBD1|NA|TRBV27|TRBJ1-2
TGTGCCAGCAGTTTATCCTGGGACAGGGAGGAAGGCTACACCTTC
CASSLSWDREEGYTF
>NA|NA|TRBV10-3|TRBJ2-1
TGTGCCGTCGCCCTGGCGAATGAGCAGTTCTTC
CAVALANEQFF
>NA|NA|TRBV29-1|TRBJ2-1
TGCAGCGTTGTAACCTACAATGAGCAGTTCTTC
CSVVTYNEQFF
>NA|NA|TRBV19|TRBJ1-5
TGTGCCAGTAGTGTAAGAGATCAGCCCCAGCATTTT
CASSVRDQPQHF
>NA|NA|TRBV10-3|TRBJ2-1
TGTGCCATCAGTGAAGACCATTCCTACAATGAGCAGTTCTTC
CAISEDHSYNEQFF
>TRBD2|NA|TRBV7-2|TRBJ2-1
TGTGCCAGCAGCTTTGGTATACTAGCGGGAGCCGCCTACAATGAGCAGTTCTTC
CASSFGILAGAAYNEQFF
>NA|NA|TRBV11-2|TRBJ1-1
TGTGCCAGCAGCTTCGGGGGTGTGGCGAACACTGAAGCTTTCTTT
CASSFGGVANTEAFF
>NA|NA|TRBV5-1|TRBJ2-6
TGCGCCAGCAGCCCGCCCGAAGGCCCCGCCAGCTCTGGGGCCAACGTCCTGACTTTC
CASSPPEGPASSGANVLTF
>NA|NA|TRBV4-1|TRBJ1-2
TGCGCCAGCAGCCATGGGACATCCCCAGGCTACACCTTC
CASSHGTSPGYTF
>NA|NA|TRBV28|TRBJ1-1
TGTGCCAGCAGTAGGGCGAGCACTCAAGCCGACACAGAAGCTTTCTTT
CASSRASTQADTEAFF
>TRBD1|NA|TRBV5-1|TRBJ2-3
TGCGCCAGCAGCTTCAGAGGACAGGGGTCCCCAGATACGCAGTATTTT
CASSFRGQGSPDTQYF
>NA|NA|TRBV7-9|TRBJ2-7
TGTGCCAGCAGCTCAACAGGTTTTGGTACCTACGAGCAGTACTTC
CASSSTGFGTYEQYF
>NA|few|TRBV5-6|TRBJ2-7
TGTGCCAGCAGCATACTCCGGCTAGCGAGCCACGAGCAGTACTTC
CASSILRLASHEQYF
>NA|NA|TRBV19|TRBJ2-5
TGTGCCAGTAGTAGGCAGGGGTTTCAAGAGACCCAGTACTTC
CASSRQGFQETQYF
>NA|NA|TRBV19|TRBJ1-5
TGTGCCAGTAGCGCCGGACGGATCAATCAGCCCCAGCATTTT
CASSAGRINQPQHF
>NA|NA|TRBV28|TRBJ1-5
TGTGCCAGCAGTTCTGGGCAGGGTCGCCAGCCCCAGCATTTT
CASSSGQGRQPQHF
>TRBD2|few|TRBV25-1|TRBJ2-3
TGTGCCAGCAGTCTGGGGGGGTTCACAGATACGCAGTATTTT
CASSLGGFTDTQYF
>NA|NA|TRBV7-6|TRBJ2-3
TGTGCCAGCACTCGAGAGCGGTACACAGATACGCAGTATTTT
CASTRERYTDTQYF
>TRBD2|NA|TRBV6-6|TRBJ2-7
TGTGCCAGCAGTTACGATAGCGGGAGAACCTACGAGCAGTACTTC
CASSYDSGRTYEQYF
>NA|NA|TRBV29-1|TRBJ1-1
TGCAGCGTTACTGACAGCCCGGACACTGAAGCTTTCTTT
CSVTDSPDTEAFF
>NA|NA|TRBV6-1|TRBJ1-4
TGTGCCAGCAAGGAACAGGCTATGAATGAAAAACTGTTTTTT
CASKEQAMNEKLFF
>TRBD2|NA|TRBV6-1|TRBJ2-1
TGTGCCAGCAGTGAATGGGGAGCTAGCGGGAACGTGGCGAATGAGCAGTTCTTC
CASSEWGASGNVANEQFF
>NA|NA|TRBV6-1|TRBJ2-1
TGTGCCAGCAGTGGCGGGATCTCCTACAATGAGCAGTTCTTC
CASSGGISYNEQFF
>TRBD2|NA|TRBV5-1|TRBJ2-3
TGCGCCAGCAGCTCCGGGACTAGCGCCCGGAGTCCAGATACGCAGTATTTT
CASSSGTSARSPDTQYF
>NA|NA|TRBV5-1|TRBJ2-7
TGCGCCAGCAGCTTGGGGGGCCCAGGAACCTACGAGCAGTACTTC
CASSLGGPGTYEQYF
>TRBD1|NA|TRBV28|TRBJ1-3
TGTGCCAGCAGACAATCTCCGGGACAGGGGCAAGGAAACACCATATATTTT
CASRQSPGQGQGNTIYF
>NA|NA|TRBV5-1|TRBJ1-2
TGCGCCAGCAGCGCTACAAACTATGGCTACACCTTC
CASSATNYGYTF
>TRBD1|NA|TRBV6-1|TRBJ1-1
TGTGCCAGCAGTGATCGGGACAGGGGGTATGCTTTCTTT
CASSDRDRGYAFF
>NA|NA|TRBV6-5|TRBJ2-3
TGTGCCAGCAGTAACAGGGAAACAGATACGCAGTATTTT
CASSNRETDTQYF
>TRBD2|NA|TRBV2|TRBJ2-1
TGTGCCAGTAAAGCGGGAGAGTCATCCCTTGAGCAGTTCTTC
CASKAGESSLEQFF
>NA|NA|TRBV9|TRBJ1-2
TGTGCCAGCAGCCTCGAGAACAGAGGCTACACCTTC
CASSLENRGYTF
>TRBD1|few|TRBV29-1|TRBJ2-1
TGCAGCGCCGGACAGGGGTTCTACAATGAGCAGTTCTTC
CSAGQGFYNEQFF
>TRBD1|NA|TRBV9|TRBJ2-7
TGTGCCAGCAGCGCGGGACAGGGATACTCCTACGAGCAGTACTTC
CASSAGQGYSYEQYF
>NA|NA|TRBV6-6|TRBJ2-7
TGTGCCAGCCAGGGAGACTCCTACGAGCAGTACTTC
CASQGDSYEQYF
>TRBD1|few|TRBV2|TRBJ1-3
TGTGCCAGCAGCGAGGGACAGACCTCTGGAAACACCATATATTTT
CASSEGQTSGNTIYF